This is a list of T cell receptor beta chains from one sample in a study of blood T cell repertoires in COVID-19. The protocol was immunoSEQ multiplex PCR, while the TCRdb copy is restricted to in-frame clones and leaves out a portion. The sample lists approximately 180,000 clones; more than 80% were seen once. Sequencing input: PBMCs or T cells enriched from blood (not recorded which). The source is a man between 40 and 49 years old who had recovered from COVID-19. The CDR3 runs from the conserved cysteine through the conserved F or W. The D gene is left open where the match is weak. Clone sizes are given selectively: once, few, many, or a class where the clone is expanded.

j_call,v_call,d_call,clone_size,cdr3_aa,cdr3_nt
TRBJ1-2,TRBV9,TRBD1,-,CASSTSSGGIGYGYTF,TGTGCCAGCAGCACCTCCTCAGGGGGGATCGGCTATGGCTACACCTTC
TRBJ2-1,TRBV4-1,-,-,CASSQEASGHSYNEQFF,TGCGCCAGCAGCCAAGAAGCTAGTGGTCACTCCTACAATGAGCAGTTCTTC
TRBJ1-1,TRBV6-5,-,-,CASSYGSDRGMDEAFF,TGTGCCAGCAGTTACGGGTCGGATAGGGGTATGGATGAAGCTTTCTTT
TRBJ2-7,TRBV15,TRBD1,-,CATSTRDRSLGQYF,TGTGCCACCAGCACCCGGGACAGATCTCTGGGGCAGTACTTC
TRBJ1-6,TRBV6-4,-,-,CASSEDNNSPLHF,TGTGCCAGCAGTGAAGACAATAATTCACCCCTCCACTTT
TRBJ2-1,TRBV9,TRBD1,-,CASSGTGQAPYNEQFF,TGTGCCAGCAGCGGTACGGGACAGGCCCCCTACAATGAGCAGTTCTTC
TRBJ2-2,TRBV28,-,-,CASGLSQGSGELFF,TGTGCCAGCGGACTCTCACAGGGTTCCGGGGAGCTGTTTTTT
TRBJ1-2,TRBV28,TRBD1,few,CASGHARQGNYGYTF,TGTGCCAGCGGTCACGCCAGACAGGGAAACTATGGCTACACCTTC
TRBJ1-5,TRBV5-1,-,-,CASSLGGDQPQHF,TGCGCCAGCAGCTTGGGAGGAGATCAGCCCCAGCATTTT
TRBJ2-1,TRBV6-5,TRBD1,-,CASSSGQGTYNEQFF,TGTGCCAGCAGCTCGGGACAGGGGACCTACAATGAGCAGTTCTTC
TRBJ2-3,TRBV7-7,-,-,CASSLTPSVNTDTQYF,TGTGCTAGCAGCTTAACTCCTAGCGTTAATACAGATACGCAGTATTTT
TRBJ2-2,TRBV3-1/TRBV3-2,TRBD1,-,CASSQRTGNTGELFF,TGTGCCAGCAGCCAACGGACAGGGAACACCGGGGAGCTGTTTTTT
TRBJ1-1,TRBV3-1/TRBV3-2,TRBD1,-,CASSQEGDRGTEAFF,TGTGCCAGCAGCCAAGAAGGGGACAGGGGCACTGAAGCTTTCTTT
TRBJ1-2,TRBV30,TRBD1,-,CAWRLRGGRDRGTYGYTF,TGTGCCTGGCGCCTTCGCGGGGGCCGGGACAGGGGTACCTATGGCTACACCTTC
TRBJ2-7,TRBV29-1,-,-,CSVELGAFEQYF,TGCAGCGTTGAATTGGGGGCCTTCGAGCAGTACTTC
TRBJ2-7,TRBV28,TRBD1,-,CASRKMGQNYEQYF,TGTGCCAGCAGGAAGATGGGACAGAATTACGAGCAGTACTTC
TRBJ1-4,TRBV7-9,TRBD1,-,CASSLTGGIEKLFF,TGTGCCAGCAGCTTGACAGGGGGTATTGAAAAACTGTTTTTT
TRBJ1-4,TRBV7-3,-,once,CASSPGTNEKLFF,TGTGCCAGCAGCCCCGGGACTAATGAAAAACTGTTTTTT
TRBJ1-1,TRBV7-3,-,once,CASSLMWGVLPGIEAFF,TGTGCCAGCAGCTTAATGTGGGGGGTTCTGCCCGGTATTGAAGCTTTCTTT
TRBJ2-7,TRBV2,TRBD1,-,CASMFGQGIYEQYF,TGTGCCAGCATGTTCGGACAGGGAATCTACGAGCAGTACTTC
TRBJ2-7,TRBV5-6,-,once,CASSSSTAAYEQYF,TGTGCCAGCAGCAGTTCGACAGCTGCCTACGAGCAGTACTTC
TRBJ1-5,TRBV5-6,TRBD1,-,CASSFGQGSQPQHF,TGTGCCAGCAGCTTCGGACAGGGTAGTCAGCCCCAGCATTTT
TRBJ2-4,TRBV28,TRBD2,-,CASSGASGRTKNIQYF,TGTGCCAGCAGTGGGGCTAGCGGGAGAACCAAAAACATTCAGTACTTC
TRBJ2-3,TRBV6-5,-,-,CASAGLNTDTQYF,TGTGCCAGTGCCGGGTTAAACACAGATACGCAGTATTTT
TRBJ2-3,TRBV5-1,TRBD1,-,CASSQDRSTTDTQYF,TGCGCCAGCAGCCAGGACAGGTCAACCACAGATACGCAGTATTTT
TRBJ2-7,TRBV30,TRBD1,-,CASLTGTSYEQYF,TGTGCCTCTTTGACAGGGACATCATACGAGCAGTACTTC
TRBJ1-1,TRBV2,TRBD1,-,CASSQGAGTEAFF,TGTGCCAGCAGTCAGGGGGCGGGCACTGAAGCTTTCTTT
TRBJ2-5,TRBV2,TRBD1,-,CASSTGGGGETQYF,TGTGCCAGCAGTACAGGGGGAGGAGGAGAGACCCAGTACTTC
TRBJ2-1,TRBV3-1/TRBV3-2,-,few,CASSRKLGAYEQFF,TGTGCCAGCAGCCGAAAACTGGGGGCGTATGAGCAGTTCTTC
TRBJ1-5,TRBV2,TRBD1,-,CASRTGQGVQPQHF,TGTGCCAGCAGGACGGGACAGGGGGTCCAGCCCCAGCATTTT